The subject of this entry is one T cell receptor (beta chain). The length of the CDR3 is 15 residues. V dropped 4 bases and J dropped 5; count of bases not matched to a gene: 6. The germline V gene has CDR1 SGHDN and CDR2 FVKESK. The sample originates from a study of cytomegalovirus exposure and HLA in healthy donors. The PCR contained 60 Vbeta and 13 Jbeta primers. Sequencing used immunoSEQ multiplex PCR; TCRdb keeps in-frame clones, though not all of them. The table shows about 86,000 clones, with around 79% occurring only once. V usage is TRBV14 and J usage is TRBJ1-4; 8 bases are shared with TRBD1. Material: PBMCs. This sequence originates from a middle-aged woman in good health and CMV-seropositive. The CDR3 sequence: CASSPGWTGNEKLFF. The CDR3 DNA reads TGTGCCAGCAGCCCCGGGTGGACAGGGAATGAAAAACTGTTTTTT.